This is a list of T cell receptor beta chains from one sample in a study of OX40 agonist ivuxolimab in advanced cancers. Clones were sequenced by immunoSEQ multiplex PCR, and TCRdb holds only the in-frame ones, with some missing. The sample lists about 60,000 clones, roughly 87% occurring once. The sequences come from CD4+ or CD8+ T cells sorted from blood, collected in a trial of the OX40 agonist ivuxolimab. Receptors were obtained from an adult with an advanced solid tumor such as melanoma, head and neck, liver or kidney cancer. Each CDR3 is given with its conserved first and last residue. A D gene is named only where the DNA matches it firmly. Size is omitted from some rows. Given values are once, few, many or a class for expanded clones.

length,V,J,size,D,CDR3,DNA
15,TRBV4-1,TRBJ1-2,-,-,CASSQVGGRVQSYTF,TGCGCCAGCAGCCAAGTGGGGGGGAGGGTACAAAGCTACACCTTC
14,TRBV28,TRBJ2-6,-,-,CASYGGSGANVLTF,TGTGCCAGCTATGGGGGGTCGGGGGCCAACGTCCTGACTTTC
14,TRBV7-6,TRBJ2-3,once,-,CASSLYPSTDTQYF,TGTGCCAGCAGCCTATACCCTAGCACAGATACGCAGTATTTT
15,TRBV4-1,TRBJ2-1,-,TRBD2,CASSLDPSGSSEQFF,TGCGCCAGCAGCCTAGATCCTAGCGGGAGTAGTGAGCAGTTCTTC
13,TRBV11-2,TRBJ2-5,-,-,CACSVGGLGTQYF,TGTGCCTGCTCGGTGGGGGGGCTGGGGACCCAGTACTTC
16,TRBV5-6,TRBJ2-4,-,-,CASSPPRTIAKNIQYF,TGTGCCAGCAGCCCCCCTCGGACTATAGCCAAAAACATTCAGTACTTC
14,TRBV5-1,TRBJ1-1,-,-,CASSFDYPNTEAFF,TGCGCCAGCAGCTTCGACTACCCGAACACTGAAGCTTTCTTT
15,TRBV28,TRBJ2-2,-,TRBD2,CASSFGLANTGELFF,TGTGCCAGCAGTTTCGGACTAGCGAACACCGGGGAGCTGTTTTTT
14,TRBV6-5,TRBJ1-6,-,-,CASKIDSYNSPLHF,TGTGCCAGCAAGATCGATAGCTATAATTCACCCCTCCACTTT
18,TRBV15,TRBJ2-2,-,-,CATSSPGAGGPHTGELFF,TGTGCCACCAGCAGCCCCGGGGCCGGGGGGCCGCACACCGGGGAGCTGTTTTTT
13,TRBV6-1,TRBJ1-2,-,-,CASSVAGRGGYTF,TGTGCCAGCAGTGTAGCAGGGCGGGGTGGCTACACCTTC
16,TRBV29-1,TRBJ2-1,few,-,CSVWRKVSGLFNEQFF,TGCAGCGTTTGGAGGAAGGTCTCCGGCTTGTTCAATGAGCAGTTCTTC
14,TRBV2,TRBJ1-2,-,-,CASSFQGTFYGYTF,TGTGCCAGCAGTTTTCAGGGTACCTTCTATGGCTACACCTTC
15,TRBV28,TRBJ2-5,-,TRBD1,CASSSDRDREETQYF,TGTGCCAGCAGCTCAGACCGGGACAGGGAGGAGACCCAGTACTTC
15,TRBV5-1,TRBJ2-3,-,TRBD1,CASSLWGQTWDTQYF,TGCGCCAGCAGCTTGTGGGGACAGACTTGGGATACGCAGTATTTT
14,TRBV5-5,TRBJ2-3,-,TRBD1,CASSSQGAADTQYF,TGTGCCAGCAGTTCGCAGGGGGCAGCAGATACGCAGTATTTT
16,TRBV5-8,TRBJ2-5,-,TRBD1,CASSQGQGPGRETQYF,TGTGCCAGCAGCCAGGGACAGGGGCCTGGGAGAGAGACCCAGTACTTC
15,TRBV4-1,TRBJ2-2,-,TRBD1,CASSIGQGNSGELFF,TGCGCCAGCAGTATCGGACAGGGAAATTCCGGGGAGCTGTTTTTT
23,TRBV4-2,TRBJ2-1,-,TRBD1,CASSLHLSPGQGGDGTIYNEQFF,TGTGCCAGCAGCCTGCACTTAAGTCCGGGACAGGGTGGTGACGGGACCATCTACAATGAGCAGTTCTTC
13,TRBV6-6,TRBJ2-7,-,-,CASSKRLTYEQYF,TGTGCCAGCAGTAAAAGGCTAACCTACGAGCAGTACTTC
16,TRBV9,TRBJ2-1,-,TRBD2,CASSKRTSGANNEQFF,TGTGCCAGCAGCAAAAGGACTAGCGGAGCAAACAATGAGCAGTTCTTC
16,TRBV6-4,TRBJ2-7,-,-,CASSYSGTTSSYEQYF,TGTGCCAGCAGTTACTCTGGTACTACTAGCTCCTACGAGCAGTACTTC
15,TRBV9,TRBJ1-4,-,TRBD1,CASSFGGQPNEKLFF,TGTGCCAGCAGCTTTGGGGGACAGCCCAATGAAAAACTGTTTTTT
16,TRBV6-6,TRBJ1-5,-,TRBD1,CASTDSGTGTNQPQHF,TGTGCCAGCACCGACTCCGGGACAGGGACCAATCAGCCCCAGCATTTT
14,TRBV6-4,TRBJ2-7,-,TRBD2,CASSDSPGGGEQYF,TGTGCCAGCAGTGACTCCCCGGGAGGGGGCGAGCAGTACTTC
13,TRBV19,TRBJ1-5,-,-,CASSLRVGQPQHF,TGTGCCAGTAGTTTAAGGGTCGGTCAGCCCCAGCATTTT
16,TRBV7-3,TRBJ2-1,once,TRBD2,CASSSSGTSSYNEQFF,TGTGCCAGCAGCTCTAGCGGGACCAGCTCCTACAATGAGCAGTTCTTC
17,TRBV7-2,TRBJ2-1,-,TRBD1,CASSLAQPGQGNDEQFF,TGTGCCAGCAGCTTAGCGCAACCGGGACAGGGAAATGATGAGCAGTTCTTC
18,TRBV11-2,TRBJ2-7,-,TRBD2,CASSVHALAGGPSYEQYF,TGTGCCAGCAGCGTACACGCTTTAGCGGGAGGACCCTCCTACGAGCAGTACTTC
15,TRBV7-9,TRBJ2-6,-,-,CASSLGGSGANVLTF,TGTGCCAGCAGCCTGGGAGGCTCTGGGGCCAACGTCCTGACTTTC
15,TRBV19,TRBJ1-6,-,-,CASRNVGTVSSPLHF,TGTGCCAGTAGGAACGTCGGGACCGTTAGTTCACCCCTCCACTTT
15,TRBV28,TRBJ1-2,-,TRBD1,CASTVGGQGAYGYTF,TGTGCCAGCACTGTCGGCGGACAGGGGGCCTATGGCTACACCTTC
17,TRBV9,TRBJ2-3,-,TRBD2,CASSVLGPAGSTDTQYF,TGTGCCAGCAGCGTTCTCGGGCCAGCGGGAAGCACAGATACGCAGTATTTT
15,TRBV6-6,TRBJ1-2,-,-,CASSYSRWGETGYTF,TGTGCCAGCAGTTACTCGAGATGGGGGGAGACTGGCTACACCTTC
16,TRBV27,TRBJ1-1,-,-,CASSLNAVRGNTEAFF,TGTGCCAGCAGTTTAAACGCGGTGCGGGGAAACACTGAAGCTTTCTTT